The TCR beta chain under discussion was sequenced for a study of human T cells and chemical hapten exposure. Study results and caveats: With regard to DPC sensitization, TCRs above 1 in 1000 frequency did not change. There was a positive correlation between PT1 expanded TCR counts and patch test score.

V shed 6 bases and J shed 7 bases, with 12 bases lying between them. Germline V gene lookup returns CDR1 SEHNR and CDR2 FQNEAQ (reference sequence). CDR3 size: 12 residues. The time point denotes: patch test 2, 6 weeks after DPC sensitization. The treatment denotes: therapeutic diphenylcyclopropenone sensitization with weekly scalp DPC. This clonotype turned up a few times. As yet, its antigen is unknown. Source study methods: Sample-level TCR yields exhibited a median of approximately 88,000, with a range of roughly 23,224 to 700,000. TCRdb recomputed calls from the RACE reads with MiXCR, one row per CDR3 protein. These V and J calls rely on TCRdb rather than the paper's analysis. This table holds a few hundred thousand distinct CDR3 sequences, roughly 6% found once.

V is TRBV7-9 and J is TRBJ1-1; D may be TRBD1 (5 bases). Sequences were derived from whole blood, sampled in connection with sensitization to the hapten diphenylcyclopropenone (DPC). This clonotype was obtained from a woman aged 18-29 years with alopecia areata. Some clones in this sample may be carry-over from other donors' samples. The CDR3 protein is CASSHGTVEAFF. Written as DNA, the CDR3 is TGTGCCAGCAGTCACGGGACGGTTGAAGCTTTCTTT.